The rows below give T cell receptor beta chains drawn from one sample of a study of CD8 T cells in Susac syndrome. From the immunoSEQ multiplex PCR reads, TCRdb called clonotypes with MiXCR, one entry per CDR3 protein. The data contain approximately 150,000 distinct CDR3 sequences, roughly 94% of them singletons. The sample taken for sequencing was CD4+ T cells from PBMCs. These receptors were collected from a human donor in good health. Each CDR3 is given with its conserved first and last residue. The D gene is left open where the match is weak. A clone size is listed for some rows: how often the clone was seen (once, few, many), or a class if it is expanded.

d_gene	j_gene	v_gene	abundance	CDR3aa	CDR3nt
NA	TRBJ1-4	TRBV23-1	NA	CASSRPILSKKKLFF	TGCGCCAGCAGTCGCCCGATCCTCTCTAAGAAAAAACTGTTTTTT
NA	TRBJ2-4	TRBV6-2/TRBV6-3	once	CASSNISPKNIQYF	TGTGCCAGCAGTAACATATCCCCCAAAAACATTCAGTACTTC
NA	TRBJ1-1	TRBV5-4	NA	CASSIGQFESRAFF	TGTGCCAGCAGCATTGGGCAGTTCGAGAGTAGAGCTTTCTTT
NA	TRBJ1-1	TRBV7-8	NA	CASSRRRGMNTEAFF	TGTGCCAGCAGCCGTAGAAGGGGAATGAACACTGAAGCTTTCTTT
NA	TRBJ2-3	TRBV20-1	once	CSARVDSNTDTQYF	TGCAGTGCTAGAGTGGACAGTAACACAGATACGCAGTATTTT
TRBD2	TRBJ2-1	TRBV6-2/TRBV6-3	once	CASSLPLAGVDNEQFF	TGTGCCAGCAGCTTACCTCTAGCGGGGGTAGACAATGAGCAGTTCTTC
NA	TRBJ1-3	TRBV11-2	NA	CASTSRLGGSSGNTIYF	TGTGCCAGCACCTCAAGGCTTGGGGGGTCCTCTGGAAACACCATATATTTT
NA	TRBJ2-1	TRBV5-4	NA	CASSSSGNLDNEQFF	TGTGCCAGCAGCTCTTCCGGGAACTTAGACAATGAGCAGTTCTTC
TRBD2	TRBJ2-1	TRBV4-1	NA	CASSHGSGRGNEQFF	TGCGCCAGCAGCCACGGTAGCGGGAGGGGAAATGAGCAGTTCTTC
TRBD2	TRBJ2-1	TRBV5-4	NA	CASSVLAASYNEQFF	TGTGCCAGCAGCGTTCTAGCGGCTTCCTACAATGAGCAGTTCTTC
NA	TRBJ2-3	TRBV5-4	NA	CASSFFQGPQTDTQYF	TGTGCCAGCAGCTTTTTCCAGGGGCCCCAAACAGATACGCAGTATTTT
NA	TRBJ2-3	TRBV9	NA	CASSVGRGIDTQYF	TGTGCCAGCAGCGTAGGCAGGGGAATAGATACGCAGTATTTT
TRBD1	TRBJ1-2	TRBV7-9	NA	CASSQPGQGSYGYTF	TGTGCCAGCAGCCAACCGGGACAGGGATCGTATGGCTACACCTTC
NA	TRBJ1-2	TRBV19	NA	CASSTTTDYGYTF	TGTGCCAGTAGTACAACCACCGACTATGGCTACACCTTC
TRBD2	TRBJ2-1	TRBV4-1	NA	CASSKTGTSVSNEQFF	TGCGCCAGCAGCAAAACCGGGACTAGCGTGTCCAATGAGCAGTTCTTC
TRBD1	TRBJ1-2	TRBV28	NA	CASNTDRGSGGYTF	TGTGCCAGCAATACGGACAGGGGGTCTGGTGGCTACACCTTC
NA	TRBJ1-2	TRBV29-1	NA	CSGSSGRNYGYTF	TGCAGCGGAAGTTCAGGGCGGAACTATGGCTACACCTTC
TRBD1	TRBJ2-7	TRBV4-1	NA	CASSNLDRGRREQYF	TGCGCCAGCAGCAACTTAGACAGGGGACGACGCGAGCAGTACTTC
NA	TRBJ2-3	TRBV20-1	NA	CSARDYRLAATDTQYF	TGCAGTGCTAGAGATTACAGGCTAGCAGCGACGGATACGCAGTATTTT
NA	TRBJ1-1	TRBV29-1	NA	CSVALGMNTEAFF	TGCAGCGTTGCCTTGGGGATGAACACTGAAGCTTTCTTT
TRBD1	TRBJ1-3	TRBV3-1	NA	CASSQGLGTATSGNTIYF	TGTGCCAGCAGCCAAGGGCTCGGGACAGCTACCTCTGGAAACACCATATATTTT
TRBD1	TRBJ2-5	TRBV12-3/TRBV12-4	NA	CASSLGLGQGAVEAETQYF	TGTGCCAGCAGTTTAGGATTGGGACAGGGGGCTGTAGAGGCGGAGACCCAGTACTTC
NA	TRBJ1-2	TRBV20-1	once	CSARSRGADYGYTF	TGCAGTGCTAGATCGCGGGGGGCGGACTATGGCTACACCTTC
TRBD2	TRBJ2-2	TRBV7-9	once	CASSLSGRRNTGELFF	TGTGCCAGCAGTCTTAGCGGGAGACGGAACACCGGGGAGCTGTTTTTT
NA	TRBJ2-3	TRBV5-1	once	CASSARFRTADTQYF	TGCGCCAGCAGCGCCAGATTCCGGACGGCAGATACGCAGTATTTT
TRBD2	TRBJ2-2	TRBV20-1	NA	CSAWGGNTGELFF	TGCAGTGCATGGGGGGGTAACACCGGGGAGCTGTTTTTT
NA	TRBJ2-5	TRBV12-3/TRBV12-4	NA	CASSFSVYGAYQETQYF	TGTGCCAGCAGTTTCTCAGTGTACGGGGCGTACCAAGAGACCCAGTACTTC
NA	TRBJ2-1	TRBV10-3	NA	CAISEPTKYNEQFF	TGTGCCATCAGTGAGCCGACTAAGTACAATGAGCAGTTCTTC
NA	TRBJ2-1	TRBV20-1	NA	CSWPRGSYNEQFF	TGCAGCTGGCCCAGGGGCTCCTACAATGAGCAGTTCTTC
NA	TRBJ1-2	TRBV3-1	NA	CASSAETYGYTF	TGTGCCAGCAGCGCAGAGACCTATGGCTACACCTTC
NA	TRBJ1-1	TRBV7-8	NA	CASSRDPRQINTEAFF	TGTGCCAGCAGCCGAGACCCCCGACAGATAAACACTGAAGCTTTCTTT
NA	TRBJ2-1	TRBV27	NA	CASSLEGRGSYNEQFF	TGTGCCAGCAGTTTGGAGGGCAGGGGGTCCTACAATGAGCAGTTCTTC